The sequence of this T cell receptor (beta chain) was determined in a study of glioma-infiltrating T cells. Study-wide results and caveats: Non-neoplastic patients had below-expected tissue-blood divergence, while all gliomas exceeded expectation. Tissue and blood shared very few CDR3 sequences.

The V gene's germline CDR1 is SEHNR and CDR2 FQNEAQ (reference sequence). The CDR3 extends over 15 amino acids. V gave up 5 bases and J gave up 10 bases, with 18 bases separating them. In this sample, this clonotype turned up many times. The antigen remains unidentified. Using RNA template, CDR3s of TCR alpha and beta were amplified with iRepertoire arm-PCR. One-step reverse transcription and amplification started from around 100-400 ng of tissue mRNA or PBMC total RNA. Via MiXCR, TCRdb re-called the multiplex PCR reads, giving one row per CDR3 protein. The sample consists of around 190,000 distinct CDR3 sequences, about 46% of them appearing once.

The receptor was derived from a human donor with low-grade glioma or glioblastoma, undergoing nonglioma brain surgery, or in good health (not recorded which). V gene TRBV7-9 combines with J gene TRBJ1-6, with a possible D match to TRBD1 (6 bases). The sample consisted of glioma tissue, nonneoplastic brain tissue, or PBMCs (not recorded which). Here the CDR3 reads CASSNEQGPFSPLHF. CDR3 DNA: TGTGCCAGCAGCAACGAACAGGGACCGTTCTCACCCCTCCACTTT.